Included here is one TCR beta chain sequence, with context. The antigen is not known. Profiled with immunoSEQ multiplex PCR; TCRdb holds only in-frame clones, not every one. The sample carries about 140,000 clones, about 94% recorded once. V was trimmed by 6 bases and J by 6 bases, leaving 18 bases between them. CDR3 size: 15 residues. Per the germline V gene, CDR1 is SGHRS and CDR2 is YFSETQ. This sample is drawn from a study of T cell responses to AZD1222 COVID-19 vaccine. Overall study findings and caveats: Reports say nearly half of spike-specific TCRs go after unmutated variant regions.

This sequence was found in an adult in good health. The V and J genes are TRBV5-1 and TRBJ1-4; TRBD1 is a possible D gene (6 bases). The sample here was peripheral blood, taken on day 0 of AZD1222 vaccination. The CDR3 is CASTLGGAEDEKLFF. The CDR3, as DNA: TGCGCCAGCACTCTGGGGGGGGCTGAGGATGAAAAACTGTTTTTT.